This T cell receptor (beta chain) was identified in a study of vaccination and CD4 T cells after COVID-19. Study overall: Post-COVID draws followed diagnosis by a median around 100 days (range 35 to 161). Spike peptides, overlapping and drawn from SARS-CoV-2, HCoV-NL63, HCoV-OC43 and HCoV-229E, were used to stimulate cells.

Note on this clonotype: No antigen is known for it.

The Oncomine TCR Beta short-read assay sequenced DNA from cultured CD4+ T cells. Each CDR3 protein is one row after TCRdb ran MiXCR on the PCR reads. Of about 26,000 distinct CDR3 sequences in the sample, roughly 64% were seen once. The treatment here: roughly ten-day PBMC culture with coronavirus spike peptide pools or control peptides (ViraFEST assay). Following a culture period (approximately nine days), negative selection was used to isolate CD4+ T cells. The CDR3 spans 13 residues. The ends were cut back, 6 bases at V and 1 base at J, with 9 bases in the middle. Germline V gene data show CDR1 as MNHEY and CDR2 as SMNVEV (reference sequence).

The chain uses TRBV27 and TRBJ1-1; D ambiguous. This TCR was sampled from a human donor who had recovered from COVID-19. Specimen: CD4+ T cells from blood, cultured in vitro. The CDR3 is CASRRASNTEAFF. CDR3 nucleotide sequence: TGTGCCAGCAGGAGGGCTTCGAACACTGAAGCTTTCTTT.